A selection of T cell receptor beta chains follows, all from one sample in a study of blood T cell repertoires in COVID-19. Only in-frame clones appear in the TCRdb table, and some are missing; sequencing was by immunoSEQ multiplex PCR. Of around 93,000 clones listed, about nine tenths are singletons. What was sequenced was peripheral blood. The receptor set was obtained from a man aged 18 to 30 with COVID-19, enrolled during active disease. The conserved cysteine and the conserved F or W are not part of the CDR3 here. The order of the fields is J gene, D gene, V gene, CDR3 protein. D genes are given only for firm matches.

>TRBJ1-1|NA|TRBV11-2
ASSFVSRVRAF
>TRBJ2-1|NA|TRBV28
ASSLRTDRSNEQF
>TRBJ1-6|TRBD1|TRBV6-2/TRBV6-3
ASSYSSDRGYNSPLH
>TRBJ2-1|NA|TRBV5-1
ASTGWSYNEQF
>TRBJ2-7|TRBD1|TRBV7-9
ASSAGLQGREQY
>TRBJ2-7|NA|TRBV28
ASSPGRGVTYEQY
>TRBJ1-1|NA|TRBV7-9
ASSLRGDTEAF
>TRBJ1-4|NA|TRBV29-1
SVGGEQGKGEKLF
>TRBJ2-3|NA|TRBV9
ASSVGGGVTLQY
>TRBJ1-1|NA|TRBV28
ASRGGSEAF
>TRBJ2-7|TRBD1|TRBV5-6
ASSGGQEKYPYEQY
>TRBJ2-7|TRBD2|TRBV19
ASSTTSGGFYEQY
>TRBJ2-5|NA|TRBV9
ASSAGGTQY
>TRBJ2-7|NA|TRBV3-1/TRBV3-2
ASSQDRQLYEQY
>TRBJ2-7|NA|TRBV15
ATSSGQLAYEQY
>TRBJ2-1|TRBD1|TRBV3-1/TRBV3-2
ASSQGTGGRRYNEQF
>TRBJ1-1|NA|TRBV3-1/TRBV3-2
ASSQEAGGWVAEAF
>TRBJ2-7|NA|TRBV19
ASSNSRGDFEQY
>TRBJ2-1|NA|TRBV28
ASSSPGAVSYNEQF
>TRBJ1-2|NA|TRBV16
ASSQFDSSNYGYT
>TRBJ2-1|TRBD2|TRBV20-1
SARGSYEQF
>TRBJ1-3|TRBD1|TRBV4-3
ASSQSGQGEGNTIY
>TRBJ2-3|NA|TRBV19
ASTPGVTSTDTQY
>TRBJ2-7|TRBD2|TRBV6-5
ASIPSGYSYEQY
>TRBJ2-3|TRBD2|TRBV6-6
ASSYSTSGNGDTQY
>TRBJ2-2|TRBD1|TRBV3-1/TRBV3-2
ASSQGQGRTGELF
>TRBJ1-1|NA|TRBV4-1
ASSQEGGGEGTEAF
>TRBJ1-1|NA|TRBV27
ASSLSPAGIATEAF
>TRBJ1-6|NA|TRBV2
ASTPGWGSPLH
>TRBJ1-6|NA|TRBV4-3
ASSQQGNSPLH
>TRBJ1-2|TRBD1|TRBV2
ASSDKGTVIGYT
>TRBJ2-5|NA|TRBV3-1/TRBV3-2
ASSPRFRVQETQY
>TRBJ2-5|TRBD1|TRBV5-4
ASSFGQGQETQY
>TRBJ2-7|NA|TRBV14
ASSQGGGTSYEQY
>TRBJ2-7|TRBD2|TRBV28
ASRSGTSDEQY
>TRBJ1-6|NA|TRBV7-6
ASSLDWGQGSPLH
>TRBJ2-1|NA|TRBV5-6
ASRGFAGPRSYNEQF
>TRBJ2-1|TRBD2|TRBV3-1/TRBV3-2
ASSQGGDRQFYNEQF
>TRBJ2-2|NA|TRBV14
ASSEPGASRYVTGELF
>TRBJ1-6|NA|TRBV6-5
ASSFSGSWNSPLH
>TRBJ1-5|NA|TRBV5-8
ASSLAEASYSNQPQH
>TRBJ2-7|TRBD1|TRBV29-1
SVESRGQGLYEQY
>TRBJ2-7|TRBD1|TRBV12-5
ASGFSLDRAIPYYEQY
>TRBJ2-7|TRBD1|TRBV29-1
SVEEPTIPGQGTHEQY
>TRBJ2-7|TRBD2|TRBV24-1
ATSDRGTSGTYEQY
>TRBJ1-6|TRBD1|TRBV28
ASSSDRGQGSPLH
>TRBJ2-5|TRBD1|TRBV10-2
ASSGLPRGRGETQY
>TRBJ2-2|TRBD2|TRBV30
AWSLTSGRAGGELF
>TRBJ2-2|TRBD2|TRBV27
ASSSPGLVRTGELF
>TRBJ2-3|NA|TRBV19
ASSPLRQGWTDTQY
>TRBJ2-3|TRBD2|TRBV3-1/TRBV3-2
ASSPSGSPDTQY
>TRBJ2-7|NA|TRBV18
ASSPPGADEQY
>TRBJ2-7|TRBD1|TRBV27
ASSFGVQTGDSYEQY
>TRBJ1-2|NA|TRBV2
ASRRRQNYGYT
>TRBJ1-1|TRBD1|TRBV6-5
ASRTDRVTEAF